This TCR beta chain was recovered during a study of beta chain features in type 1 diabetes. Study results and caveats: Within each of all four CD4+ subsets, Type 1 diabetes patients had TCRB CDR3s that were moderately but significantly shorter. VDJ junctions sequenced from type 1 diabetes patients showed fewer insertions and more deletions.

This clone has a handful of counts. Antigen specificity is unknown. The CDR3 consists of 18 residues. Trimming took 5 bases from V and 3 from J, leaving 25 bases between them. Germline CDR1 reads MNHEY; CDR2 reads SMNVEV (reference sequence). The sequenced template was cDNA made from the entire isolated RNA. Sequencing used immunoSEQ multiplex PCR; TCRdb keeps in-frame clones, though not all of them. This table holds more than 300,000 clones, 8% to 10% found once. This TCR came from a man aged 30 to 39 with type 1 diabetes. This chain joins TRBV27 and TRBJ1-1; D gene unclear. The specimen sequenced was central memory CD4+ T cells from blood. The chain's CDR3 is CASSPTAPWTDSHTEAFF. In nucleotides, the CDR3 is TGTGCCAGCAGTCCAACCGCTCCCTGGACGGATTCTCACACTGAAGCTTTCTTT.